The rows below give T cell receptor beta chains drawn from one sample of a study of T cell responses to AZD1222 COVID-19 vaccine. Generated by immunoSEQ multiplex PCR, the TCRdb table keeps only in-frame clones and is missing some. The data contain about 150,000 clones, roughly nine tenths of them singletons. The source was peripheral blood, collected on day 0 of AZD1222 vaccination. These receptors were obtained from an adult in good health. CDR3s include the opening cysteine and the closing phenylalanine or tryptophan. D genes are given only for firm matches. Rows give clone size only sometimes, using once, few, many, or a class for an expanded clone.

abundance,v_gene,j_gene,d_gene,CDR3aa,CDR3nt
.,TRBV9,TRBJ1-1,.,CASSVVSGGNTEAFF,TGTGCCAGCAGCGTAGTATCAGGCGGTAACACTGAAGCTTTCTTT
.,TRBV5-1,TRBJ1-2,.,CASSRDQGQTNYGYTF,TGCGCCAGCAGCCGGGATCAGGGACAAACTAACTATGGCTACACCTTC
.,TRBV10-2,TRBJ1-3,.,CASSESSAGNTIYF,TGCGCCAGCAGTGAGTCGTCAGCTGGAAACACCATATATTTT
.,TRBV5-4,TRBJ2-1,TRBD1,CASIGTGSYNEQFF,TGTGCCAGCATAGGGACAGGGTCGTACAATGAGCAGTTCTTC
few,TRBV7-3,TRBJ2-7,.,CASSDSYEQYF,TGTGCCAGTAGCGACTCCTACGAGCAGTACTTC
.,TRBV2,TRBJ1-5,.,CASSDIGAGYQPQHF,TGTGCCAGCAGTGATATTGGAGCCGGTTATCAGCCCCAGCATTTT
.,TRBV19,TRBJ1-1,.,CAAFVVGKWGNTEAFF,TGTGCCGCCTTCGTGGTCGGGAAATGGGGGAACACTGAAGCTTTCTTT
.,TRBV7-2,TRBJ1-3,.,CASSAHSGNTIYF,TGTGCCAGCAGCGCACATTCTGGAAACACCATATATTTT
.,TRBV6-4,TRBJ1-5,.,CARPTLYGRYSNQPQHF,TGTGCCAGACCTACCCTTTACGGCCGTTATAGCAATCAGCCCCAGCATTTT
.,TRBV7-8,TRBJ1-2,.,CASSLGVGYGYTF,TGTGCCAGCAGCTTAGGGGTTGGCTATGGCTACACCTTC
.,TRBV7-9,TRBJ1-1,.,CASSQQGNTEAFF,TGTGCCAGCAGCCAACAGGGTAACACTGAAGCTTTCTTT
.,TRBV6-5,TRBJ1-3,TRBD1,CASSKDRGSGNTIYF,TGTGCCAGCAGTAAGGACAGGGGATCTGGAAACACCATATATTTT